This is a list of T cell receptor beta chains from one sample in a study of blood T cell repertoires in COVID-19. Clones were sequenced by immunoSEQ multiplex PCR, and TCRdb holds only the in-frame ones, with some missing. Here the sample spans some 27,000 clones, 89% being singletons. Sequencing used peripheral blood. These receptors were obtained from a human donor in a cohort sampled during active COVID-19. CDR3s include the opening cysteine and the closing phenylalanine or tryptophan. D genes are given only for firm matches. Size is stated for part of the rows, as once, few or many counts, or as a class when the clone is expanded.

>TRBV18|.|TRBJ2-4|.
TGTGCCAGCTCACCACCGGGAACAGGGATCCTAGCCAAAAACATTCAGTACTTC
CASSPPGTGILAKNIQYF
>TRBV7-9|.|TRBJ2-2|TRBD1
TGTGCCAGGACAGGGGGCGCCGGCACCGGGGAGCTGTTTTTT
CARTGGAGTGELFF
>TRBV2|once|TRBJ2-4|.
TGTGCCAGCATTTTAGATGGCAAAAACATTCAGTACTTC
CASILDGKNIQYF
>TRBV9|.|TRBJ1-1|TRBD1
TGTGCCAGCAGCGCACAGGGGGCTACTCTGAACACTGAAGCTTTCTTT
CASSAQGATLNTEAFF
>TRBV6-1|once|TRBJ1-3|.
TGTGCCAGCAGTGACGTCGAGTTGCGGGGAAACACCATATATTTT
CASSDVELRGNTIYF
>TRBV7-2|.|TRBJ2-1|.
TGTGCCAGCAGCTACCCCTTCCCGGGAGACAATGAGCAGTTCTTC
CASSYPFPGDNEQFF
>TRBV2|.|TRBJ2-5|.
TGTGCCAGCACCCGGGACAATAGTGAGACCCAGTACTTC
CASTRDNSETQYF
>TRBV5-1|.|TRBJ1-1|.
TGCGCCAGCAGTTTCGCGAGGGCAGCGGGCCTACGGAACACTGAAGCTTTCTTT
CASSFARAAGLRNTEAFF
>TRBV7-9|few|TRBJ1-2|TRBD1
TGTGCCAGCAGCCCGACCGGGACAGGATACGATGGCTACACCTTC
CASSPTGTGYDGYTF
>TRBV11-3|.|TRBJ1-6|TRBD1
TGTGCCAGCAGCTTGACAGGGTACAATTCACCCCTCCACTTT
CASSLTGYNSPLHF
>TRBV11-2|.|TRBJ2-7|.
TGTGCCAGCAGCTTCCGAGACAGGATCTACGAGCAGTACTTC
CASSFRDRIYEQYF
>TRBV7-8|.|TRBJ1-1|.
TGTGCCAGCAGCTTGACATACACTGAAGCTTTCTTT
CASSLTYTEAFF
>TRBV6-1|.|TRBJ1-2|.
TGTGCCAGCAGTGAAGGCCCGGGAGGGAATGGCTACACCTTC
CASSEGPGGNGYTF
>TRBV12-3/TRBV12-4|.|TRBJ1-2|TRBD1
TGTGCCAGCAGTCTATACAGGGGTGGCTACACCTTC
CASSLYRGGYTF
>TRBV7-3|.|TRBJ1-2|.
TGTGCCAGCAGCTTAACATCAGGGAACTATGGCTACACCTTC
CASSLTSGNYGYTF
>TRBV5-1|few|TRBJ2-1|TRBD1
TGCGCCAGCAGCTCACAGGGGAATGAGCAGTTCTTC
CASSSQGNEQFF
>TRBV12-3/TRBV12-4|.|TRBJ2-7|.
TGTGCCAGCAGGACTACGGGCTACGAGCAGTACTTC
CASRTTGYEQYF
>TRBV2|.|TRBJ1-1|.
TGTGCCAGCAGCGACTTCACTGAAGCTTTCTTT
CASSDFTEAFF
>TRBV4-1|.|TRBJ2-1|TRBD2
TGCGCCAGCAGCCATGCCGGGACTAGCGGTTTTAAGAATGAGCAGTTCTTC
CASSHAGTSGFKNEQFF
>TRBV5-4|.|TRBJ1-1|.
TGTGCCAGCAGCTTTGACAGTAAGGACACTGAAGCTTTCTTT
CASSFDSKDTEAFF
>TRBV4-1|.|TRBJ1-5|.
TGCGCCAGCAGCCAAGGACCCTTTGAGGCCCAGCATTTT
CASSQGPFEAQHF
>TRBV2|.|TRBJ2-3|.
TGTGCCAGCAGTCCCGACAGGACAGAGCCTACGCAGTATTTT
CASSPDRTEPTQYF